This T cell receptor (beta chain) was sequenced in a study of T-cell memory formation after mild COVID-19 (TCRdb year 2021). Describing the broader study: TCR sequence clusters from the two donors were found to be largely donor specific. Two young, previously healthy adult volunteers made up the cohort, one male and one female. T-cell clones expanding and contracting after mild COVID-19 in two donors were tracked by longitudinal TCRalpha and TCRbeta repertoire sequencing. Paper-wide results and their limitations: From day 15 to 85, contracting clones showed balanced CD4/CD8 phenotypes, whereas a second wave of clones that expanded from day 15 to 37 leaned towards CD4+. SARS-CoV-2 specificity of the second-wave clones peaking on day 37 was not confirmed. The study included only a couple of mild cases, and larger cohorts that include severe cases with pre-infection samples were judged to be necessary. Contracting CD4+ clones were found mainly in CM and EM memory subsets, while CD8+ clones were enriched in EMRA. Some responding clones were detected in pre-infection memory, which suggested that pre-existing cross-reactive memory T cells had joined the SARS-CoV-2 response.

With respect to this clonotype: Its antigen specificity is not known. The input lacks base qualities; no much larger clone sits a single base away.

PBMCs were isolated by Ficoll-Paque density gradient centrifugation. Data came from an Illumina NovaSeq 6000. TCRalpha and TCRbeta cDNA libraries were built by 5'RACE with constant-segment primers, adding sample barcodes and unique molecular identifiers. Trizol reagent was used to extract RNA from every sample. Amplification of the libraries took two PCR steps, and the second step added a second sample barcode plus Illumina TruSeq adapters. Libraries were sequenced on an Illumina NovaSeq with 2 x 150 bp paired-end reads. Regarding the original processing steps: Reads were demultiplexed and collapsed into UMI-guided consensus sequences with migec v1.2.7. Using mixcr v2.1.11, UMI consensuses were aligned to TRA and TRB V and J templates and then assembled into clonotypes. A clonotype was counted as expanded or contracted only when both edgeR and NoisET called the clonotype significant, with the noise models trained on biological replicates. For edgeR calls, the thresholds were a false discovery rate-adjusted p below 0.01 and a log2 fold-change of 1. PCA with hierarchical clustering of max-normalized trajectories of the 1000 most abundant clonotypes was used as exploratory dynamics analysis. Separately sequenced CD4+ and CD8+ repertoires were used to assign the CD4 or CD8 phenotype of responding clones. TCRdb reworked the public reads: Q25 trimming with fastp, MiXCR clone assembly, productive beta chains retained. Records with the same CDR3 protein are collapsed into one entry carrying the most frequent genes and DNA. These V and J calls derive from TCRdb rather than the authors' analysis. This sample holds about 560,000 distinct CDR3 sequences; 17% were observed only once. The ten largest clones take up roughly 8.2% of the sample.

V is shortened by 3 bases, J by 1 base, and the region joining them spans 13 bases. The CDR3 runs 15 amino acids, cysteine and phenylalanine included. Only CDR3 DNA is held: 45 bases, read in frame from base 1. CDR1 and CDR2 are drawn from the germline V gene (reference sequence): SGHKS, YYEKEE. The sequence came from an adult woman who had mild COVID-19 (a few samples of this study predate the infection). The sample titles of this study are shuffled in the database, so cell type and time point are left out; the donor was told from shared clones. The chain is assembled from TRBV5-5 and TRBJ1-1, and perhaps TRBD1 as D gene, on 5 matching bases. Sequenced: PBMCs or a T cell subset sorted from them (not recorded which). The CDR3 corresponds to CASSYSTGPNTEAFF. Here is the DNA: TGTGCCAGCAGCTATAGTACAGGCCCGAACACTGAAGCTTTCTTT.